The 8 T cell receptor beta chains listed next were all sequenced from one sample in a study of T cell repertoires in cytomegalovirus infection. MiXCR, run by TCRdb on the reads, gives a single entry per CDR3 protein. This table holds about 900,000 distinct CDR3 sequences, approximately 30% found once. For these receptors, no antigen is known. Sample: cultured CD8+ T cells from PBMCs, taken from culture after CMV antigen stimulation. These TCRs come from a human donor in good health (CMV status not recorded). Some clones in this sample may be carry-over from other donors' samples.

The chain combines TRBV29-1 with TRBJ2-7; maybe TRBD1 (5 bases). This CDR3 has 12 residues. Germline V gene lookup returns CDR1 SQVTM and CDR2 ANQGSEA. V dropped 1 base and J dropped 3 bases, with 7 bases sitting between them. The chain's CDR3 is CSVEGQYYEQYF. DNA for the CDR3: TGCAGCGTTGAAGGACAGTACTACGAGCAGTACTTC.

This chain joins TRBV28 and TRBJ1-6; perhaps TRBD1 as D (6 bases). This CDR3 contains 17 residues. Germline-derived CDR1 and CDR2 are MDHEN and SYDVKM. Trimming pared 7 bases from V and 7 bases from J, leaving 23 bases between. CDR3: CASTPFPDGGGNSPLHF. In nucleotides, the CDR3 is TGTGCCAGCACCCCATTCCCTGACGGGGGCGGGAATTCACCCCTCCACTTT.

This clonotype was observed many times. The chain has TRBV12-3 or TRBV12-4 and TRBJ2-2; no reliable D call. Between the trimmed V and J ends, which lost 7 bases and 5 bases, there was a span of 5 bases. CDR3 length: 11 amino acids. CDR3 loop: CASTGTGELFF. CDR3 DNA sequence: TGTGCCAGCACCGGAACCGGGGAGCTGTTTTTT.

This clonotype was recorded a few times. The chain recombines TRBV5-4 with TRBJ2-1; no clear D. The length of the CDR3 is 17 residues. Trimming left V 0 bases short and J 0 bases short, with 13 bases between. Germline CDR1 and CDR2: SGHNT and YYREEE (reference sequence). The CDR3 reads CASSLDPASFSYNEQFF. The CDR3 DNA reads TGTGCCAGCAGCTTGGACCCAGCGAGTTTCTCCTACAATGAGCAGTTCTTC.

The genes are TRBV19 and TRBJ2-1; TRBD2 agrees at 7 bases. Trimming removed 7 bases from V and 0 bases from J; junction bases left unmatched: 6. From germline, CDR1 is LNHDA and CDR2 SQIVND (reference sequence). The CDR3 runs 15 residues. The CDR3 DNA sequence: TGTGCCAGTACTGGGGGGACTAACTCCTACAATGAGCAGTTCTTC. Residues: CASTGGTNSYNEQFF.

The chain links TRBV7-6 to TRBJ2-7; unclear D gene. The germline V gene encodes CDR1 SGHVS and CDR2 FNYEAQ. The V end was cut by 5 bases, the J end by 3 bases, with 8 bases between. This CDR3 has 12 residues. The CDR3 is CASSMGNYEQYF. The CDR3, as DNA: TGTGCCAGCAGCATGGGCAACTACGAGCAGTACTTC.

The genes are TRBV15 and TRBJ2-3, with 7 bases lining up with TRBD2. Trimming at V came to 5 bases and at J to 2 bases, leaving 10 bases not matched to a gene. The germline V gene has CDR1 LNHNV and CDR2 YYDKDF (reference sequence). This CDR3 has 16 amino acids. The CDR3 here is CATSSRTRPTTDTQYF. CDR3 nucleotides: TGTGCCACCAGCTCTCGGACTAGACCGACCACAGATACGCAGTATTTT.

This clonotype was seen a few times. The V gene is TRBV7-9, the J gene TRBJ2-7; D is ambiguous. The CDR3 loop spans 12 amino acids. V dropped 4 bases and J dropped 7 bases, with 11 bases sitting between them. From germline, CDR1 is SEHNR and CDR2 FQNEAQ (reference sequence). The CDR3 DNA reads TGTGCCAGCAGCTCGTTGTCAGAGGAGCAGTACGTC. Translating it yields CASSSLSEEQYV.